Presented here are 26 T cell receptor beta chains from one specimen sequenced in a study of cytomegalovirus exposure and HLA in healthy donors. A multiplex PCR was run with 60 Vbeta primers and 13 Jbeta primers. TCRdb's copy holds only in-frame clones and misses some; the assay was immunoSEQ multiplex PCR. Found here are 100,000 to 150,000 clones, 75% to 80% of them singletons; the top ten hold approximately 3.8%. Sequencing was performed on PBMCs. The receptor set was obtained from a man between 40 and 49 years old in good health and CMV-seronegative.

This chain links TRBV5-6 with TRBJ1-2, with D perhaps TRBD1 (6 bases). This CDR3 comprises 13 residues. Trimming cost V 7 bases and J 3 bases, with 13 bases left between them. Per germline, CDR1 SGHDT and CDR2 YYEEEE. The CDR3 DNA reads as TGTGCCAGCCGACAGGACAGATACTATGGCTACACCTTC. It translates to CASRQDRYYGYTF. Supplemented by reference TRBV5-6 and TRBJ1-2, the full variable domain reads DAGVTQSPTHLIKTRGQQVTLRCSPKSGHDTVSWYQQALGQGPQFIFQYYEEEERQRGNFPDRFSGHQFPNYSSELNVNALLLGDSALYLCASRQDRYYGYTFGSGTRLTVV.

Comments on this clone: Sequence at one end of the junction differs from germline and may be a read error. This chain connects TRBV5-6 to TRBJ1-2; the D gene is possibly TRBD1 (5 bases). CDR3 length equals 12 residues. CDR1 and CDR2 (germline): SGHDT, YYEEEE. The CDR3 nucleotides read TGTGTCAGCACCAGGGATACCGCTGGCTACACCTTC. Its translation is CVSTRDTAGYTF. Variable domain in full (rest from reference TRBV5-6 and TRBJ1-2): DAGVTQSPTHLIKTRGQQVTLRCSPKSGHDTVSWYQQALGQGPQFIFQYYEEEERQRGNFPDRFSGHQFPNYSSELNVNALLLGDSALYLCVSTRDTAGYTFGSGTRLTVV.

The J gene is TRBJ1-2, the V gene TRBV18; D possibly corresponds to TRBD1 (6 bases). Germline loops: CDR1 KGHSH, CDR2 LQKENI. The CDR3 runs 15 residues. Trimming removed 2 bases at V and 6 bases at J, with 16 bases between. Here the CDR3 reads CASSPSPVQGHGYTF. Here the CDR3 DNA reads TGTGCCAGCTCACCATCCCCGGTACAGGGACATGGCTACACCTTC.

This clone was seen just once. J is TRBJ2-5 and V is TRBV27; TRBD2 is a possible D gene (5 bases). Near its end, the DNA agrees better with TRBJ2-7, so the J call may be wrong. Germline loops: CDR1 MNHEY, CDR2 SMNVEV (reference sequence). The CDR3 is made up of 15 amino acids. The DNA for the CDR3 is TGTGCCAGCAGTTTATTAAGGGAGTTACACTACGAGCAGTACTTC. Amino acids: CASSLLRELHYEQYF.

This chain links TRBV7-9 with TRBJ2-7, with TRBD1 identical over 7 bases. In germline, CDR1 is SEHNR, CDR2 FQNEAQ (reference sequence). J was trimmed by 4 bases and V by 0 bases; bases with no gene match: 15. The CDR3 extends over 18 amino acids. CDR3 coding DNA: TGTGCCAGCAGCTTAGCAATGGCCAGAGCCGGGACAGTATACGAGCAGTACTTC. The encoded protein is CASSLAMARAGTVYEQYF.

J is TRBJ1-1 and V is TRBV11-1, with D perhaps TRBD1 (5 bases). Germline V gives CDR1 SGHAT, CDR2 FQDESV (reference sequence). The CDR3 is 14 residues long. With 1 base removed from V and 4 bases from J, the gap between germline ends came to 10 bases. CDR3 coding DNA: TGTGCCAGCAGCTTAGGCAGGGCGAGCACTGAAGCTTTCTTT. Translated, it gives CASSLGRASTEAFF. The full variable domain, completed using reference TRBV11-1 and TRBJ1-1, is EAEVAQSPRYKITEKSQAVAFWCDPISGHATLYWYRQILGQGPELLVQFQDESVVDDSQLPKDRFSAERLKGVDSTLKIQPAELGDSAMYLCASSLGRASTEAFFGQGTRLTVV.

V and J are TRBV29-1 and TRBJ2-1; D unresolved. This CDR3 has 14 residues. Trimming pared 6 bases from V and 9 bases from J, leaving 21 bases between. Germline values: CDR1 SQVTM, CDR2 ANQGSEA. The CDR3 region is CSVASGDLIGEQFF. As DNA, the CDR3 is TGCAGCGTGGCGTCAGGTGACCTGATCGGTGAGCAGTTCTTC.

The V gene is TRBV5-1, the J gene TRBJ2-7, with D possibly TRBD1 on 7 matching bases. Germline V gene lookup returns CDR1 SGHRS and CDR2 YFSETQ. V lost 0 bases and J lost 7, with 17 bases in between. The CDR3 has 15 residues. The CDR3 nucleotides are TGCGCCAGCAGCTTGGGCGGGACAGCAGGCAGAGAGCAGTACTTC. The encoded protein is CASSLGGTAGREQYF. The whole variable domain, filled in from reference TRBV5-1 and TRBJ2-7, reads KAGVTQTPRYLIKTRGQQVTLSCSPISGHRSVSWYQQTPGQGLQFLFEYFSETQRNKGNFPGRFSGRQFSNSRSEMNVSTLELGDSALYLCASSLGGTAGREQYFGPGTRLTVT.

This sequence joins TRBV7-6 and TRBJ2-2, with 7 positions matching TRBD2. Germline-derived CDR1 and CDR2 are SGHVS and FNYEAQ. V dropped 1 base and J dropped 6; count of bases not matched to a gene: 2. The CDR3 runs 14 residues. CDR3 bases: TGTGCCAGCAGCTTAGGGGGAGGGTCCGGGGAGCTGTTTTTT. Translation gives CASSLGGGSGELFF.

This chain uses TRBV4-3 with TRBJ2-1, with 15 bases aligning to TRBD2. Germline V gene sequence: CDR1 LGHNA, CDR2 YSLEER. CDR3 length: 15 amino acids. Losses at the gene ends were 5 bases for V and 9 bases for J; bases not matched to a gene: 5. CDR3 sequence (DNA): TGCGCCAGCAGCTGGACTAGCGGGGGGGCCGCTGAGCAGTTCTTC. The encoded protein is CASSWTSGGAAEQFF.

This clone was found a few times. V is TRBV5-1 and J is TRBJ2-7; 7 positions match TRBD1. The germline V gene has CDR1 SGHRS and CDR2 YFSETQ. The CDR3 is 13 amino acids. Losses at the gene ends were 5 bases for V and 6 bases for J; bases not matched to a gene: 8. The CDR3 is CASRGDSFPEQYF. The CDR3 DNA reads TGCGCCAGCAGGGGGGACAGCTTCCCCGAGCAGTACTTC.

The CDR3 protein is CASSFDRNSPLHF. Written as DNA, the CDR3 is TGTGCCAGCAGCTTTGACAGAAATTCACCCCTCCACTTT. V is TRBV7-2 and J is TRBJ1-6; maybe TRBD1 (5 bases). Per the germline V gene, CDR1 is SGHTA and CDR2 is FQGNSA. V was shortened by 3 bases and J by 7 bases, with 7 bases between the two germline ends. This CDR3 region has 13 residues.

The chain uses TRBV20-1 and TRBJ1-1; D not resolved. Trimming pared 4 bases from V and 8 bases from J, leaving 8 bases between. Germline lookup yields CDR1 DFQATT and CDR2 SNEGSKA (reference sequence). This CDR3 comprises 10 residues. As DNA, the CDR3 is TGCAGTGCTACGGGAGCAGAAGCTTTCTTT. It specifies CSATGAEAFF.

The V call is TRBV7-9, the J call TRBJ1-1, with 8 bases matching TRBD1. Germline loops: CDR1 SEHNR, CDR2 FQNEAQ (reference sequence). There are 17 residues in the CDR3. V was clipped by 2 bases and J by 8 bases; unmatched bases: 16. The CDR3, as DNA: TGTGCCAGCAGCTTAATTGGACAGGGAGAGGGGGGTTCCGAAGCTTTCTTT. Its protein product is CASSLIGQGEGGSEAFF.

This clone has only one observation. The CDR3 DNA reads as TGTGCCAGCAGCGCCGGGACAGGTCAAAGCCAGTACTTC. It translates to CASSAGTGQSQYF. The chain employs TRBV7-3 and TRBJ2-5, with 8 bases fitting TRBD1. Germline CDR1 SGHTA, CDR2 FQGTGA. V lost 5 bases to trimming and J lost 10 bases; unmatched junction nucleotides: 9. The CDR3 is 13 amino acids.

This clone turned up a few times. The chain employs TRBV9 and TRBJ2-7, with 10 bases fitting TRBD1. The germline V gene encodes CDR1 SGDLS and CDR2 YYNGEE. Trimming removed 4 bases from V and 4 bases from J; junction bases left unmatched: 2. The CDR3 runs 13 residues. The CDR3 loop is CASSPGQGYEQYF. CDR3 bases: TGTGCCAGCAGCCCGGGACAGGGGTACGAGCAGTACTTC.

This chain links TRBV6-5 with TRBJ1-2, with TRBD1 matching over 9 bases. J was trimmed by 4 bases and V by 5 bases; bases with no gene match: 5. The CDR3 covers 14 residues. CDR1 is MNHEY and CDR2 is SVGAGI in the germline V gene. The CDR3 loop is CASSETGGPYGYTF. CDR3 DNA sequence: TGTGCCAGCAGTGAGACAGGGGGACCCTATGGCTACACCTTC.

Comments on this clone: At one end, the junction sequence differs from germline, possibly due to a read error. The chain is built from TRBV7-9 and TRBJ1-4; D gene uncertain. The germline V gene has CDR1 SEHNR and CDR2 FQNEAQ (reference sequence). The CDR3 is made up of 14 amino acids. The CDR3 coding sequence is TGTTCCAGCAGCTCCGCTTCGGTTGCTGAAAAACTGTTTTTT. This gives the protein CSSSSASVAEKLFF. Supplemented by reference TRBV7-9 and TRBJ1-4, the full variable domain reads DTGVSQNPRHKITKRGQNVTFRCDPISEHNRLYWYRQTLGQGPEFLTYFQNEAQLEKSRLLSDRFSAERPKGSFSTLEIQRTEQGDSAMYLCSSSSASVAEKLFFGSGTQLSVL.

The rearrangement links TRBV5-1 to TRBJ2-5, with TRBD2 identical over 12 bases. Germline CDR1 and CDR2: SGHRS and YFSETQ. The V gene end was trimmed by 1 base and the J gene end by 4 bases; junction bases not matched to a gene: 5. The CDR3 contains 16 residues. As DNA, the CDR3 is TGCGCCAGCAGCTTGCCTAGCGGGGGGGAGATAGAGACCCAGTACTTC. Residues: CASSLPSGGEIETQYF.

The V call is TRBV5-4, the J call TRBJ1-2, with D uncertain. Deletions cut 0 bases from V and 8 bases from J, with 17 bases between. Germline CDR1 SGHNT, CDR2 YYREEE (reference sequence). The CDR3 contains 15 residues. DNA of the CDR3: TGTGCCAGCAGCTTGGGAAGGCGGGGAGATAACGGCTACACCTTC. Translating gives CASSLGRRGDNGYTF.

In its sample, this clone was seen a few times. The J gene is TRBJ2-5, the V gene TRBV9, with 7 bases that match TRBD1. Germline assignment: CDR1 SGDLS and CDR2 YYNGEE. V was pared by 0 bases and J by 5 bases, with 4 bases of the junction left unmatched. The CDR3 has 14 residues. CDR3 bases: TGTGCCAGCAGCGTAGAGGGGGCCTCGGAGACCCAGTACTTC. Residues: CASSVEGASETQYF.

J is TRBJ1-5 and V is TRBV7-2; 7 positions match TRBD1. CDR3 size: 14 residues. V dropped 2 bases and J dropped 5; count of bases not matched to a gene: 3. The V gene's germline CDR1 is SGHTA and CDR2 FQGNSA. This chain's CDR3 is CASSLLQGYQPQHF. As DNA, the CDR3 is TGTGCCAGCAGCTTATTACAGGGGTATCAGCCCCAGCATTTT. The complete variable domain, with remaining parts taken from reference TRBV7-2 and TRBJ1-5, reads GAGVSQSPSNKVTEKGKDVELRCDPISGHTALYWYRQSLGQGLEFLIYFQGNSAPDKSGLPSDRFSAERTGGSVSTLTIQRTQQEDSAVYLCASSLLQGYQPQHFGDGTRLSIL.

This clone was detected once. CDR3 amino acids: CATSRGRGSPLHF. The DNA for the CDR3 is TGTGCCACCAGCAGAGGCCGAGGGTCACCCCTCCACTTT. This chain connects TRBV15 to TRBJ1-6; D is unclear. Trimming stripped 1 base from V and 10 bases from J, with 8 bases between. Germline V lookup: CDR1 LNHNV, CDR2 YYDKDF (reference sequence). The CDR3 consists of 13 residues.

The genes are TRBV5-6 and TRBJ2-7; weak D call: TRBD1 (6 bases). V lost 0 bases, J lost 2 bases, and 9 bases lay in between. This CDR3 contains 14 residues. Germline V gene data show CDR1 as SGHDT and CDR2 as YYEEEE. CDR3 protein: CASSLVAGAYEQYF. CDR3 DNA sequence: TGTGCCAGCAGCTTGGTAGCAGGGGCCTACGAGCAGTACTTC. Full variable domain (missing parts from reference TRBV5-6 and TRBJ2-7): DAGVTQSPTHLIKTRGQQVTLRCSPKSGHDTVSWYQQALGQGPQFIFQYYEEEERQRGNFPDRFSGHQFPNYSSELNVNALLLGDSALYLCASSLVAGAYEQYFGPGTRLTVT.

This sequence joins TRBV6-6 and TRBJ2-7, with a weak D call TRBD1 (5 bases). Germline assignment: CDR1 MNHNY and CDR2 SVGAGI (reference sequence). Trimming pared 2 bases from V and 6 bases from J, leaving 11 bases between. The CDR3 runs to 13 residues. This chain's CDR3 is CASSYTQGIEQYF. Written as DNA, the CDR3 is TGTGCCAGCAGTTACACTCAGGGAATCGAGCAGTACTTC.

The chain uses TRBV29-1 and TRBJ2-7; tentatively, D is TRBD1 (6 bases). CDR1 is SQVTM, CDR2 ANQGSEA, per germline. The CDR3 runs 12 residues. The V gene lost 7 bases and the J gene lost 2 bases, with 12 bases spanning the gap. The CDR3: CSAKDSTYEQYF. CDR3 bases: TGCAGCGCCAAGGACAGCACCTACGAGCAGTACTTC.